Each of the 8 T cell receptor beta chains below was sequenced from the same sample in a study of blood T cell repertoires in COVID-19. The data were produced by immunoSEQ multiplex PCR, yet TCRdb's version contains in-frame clones alone and is incomplete. This sample has 250,000 to 350,000 clones, with about 85% found just once. Sequenced: peripheral blood. The receptors were gathered from a human donor with COVID-19, enrolled during active disease. The donor label of this sample is uncertain.

In DNA, the CDR3 is TGTGCCAGTCAACCCCTTTTTCGGGACAGGGGATCCGGTGGCTACACCTTC. Translation: CASQPLFRDRGSGGYTF. V gene TRBV19 combines with J gene TRBJ1-2; 10 bases are a match to TRBD1. Germline V lookup: CDR1 LNHDA, CDR2 SQIVND (reference sequence). V shed 8 bases, J shed 7 bases, and the junction held 19 bases outside the gene matches. The CDR3 is 17 amino acids.

The J gene is TRBJ2-7, the V gene TRBV6-1; D is unresolved. V was cut by 3 bases and J by 3 bases, with 6 bases left in between. Germline V lookup: CDR1 MNHNS, CDR2 SASEGT. This CDR3 contains 12 residues. The CDR3 coding sequence is TGTGCCAGCAGTGATACGGGCTACGAGCAGTACTTC. Translating gives CASSDTGYEQYF.

The chain joins TRBV6-5 to TRBJ1-6; D is perhaps TRBD1 (5 bases). Trimming removed 6 bases from V and 7 bases from J, with 13 bases in between. In germline, CDR1 is MNHEY, CDR2 SVGAGI. This CDR3 has 14 residues. The CDR3 here is CASSWGEGNSPLHF. As DNA, the CDR3 is TGTGCCAGCAGCTGGGGGGAGGGGAATTCACCCCTCCACTTT.

The V and J genes are TRBV19 and TRBJ2-5, with a weak D call TRBD1 (6 bases). Trimming took off 1 base at V and 0 bases at J, with 6 bases between the two ends. The germline V gene has CDR1 LNHDA and CDR2 SQIVND (reference sequence). The CDR3 covers 14 residues. The CDR3 region has the DNA TGTGCCAGTAGTATAGGGACAGACCAAGAGACCCAGTACTTC. Its translation: CASSIGTDQETQYF.

The chain uses TRBV4-3 and TRBJ2-1, with D perhaps matching TRBD2 (5 bases). Between the trimmed V and J ends, which lost 0 bases and 9 bases, there was a span of 33 bases. Germline CDR1 reads LGHNA; CDR2 reads YSLEER. The length of the CDR3 is 21 residues. The CDR3 sequence is CASSQDPFGVLANERKGEQFF. CDR3 coding DNA: TGCGCCAGCAGCCAAGATCCCTTCGGGGTATTAGCGAACGAGAGAAAGGGTGAGCAGTTCTTC.

The rearrangement uses TRBV3-1 (or the pseudogene TRBV3-2) and TRBJ2-5; D is perhaps TRBD2 (5 bases). Germline V CDR1 and CDR2: LGHDT, YNNKEL (reference sequence). V shed 0 bases and J shed 2 bases, with 10 bases lying between them. The length of the CDR3 is 15 residues. The CDR3 DNA is TGTGCCAGCAGCCAAGATTCCCGGAGGCAAGAGACCCAGTACTTC. Protein: CASSQDSRRQETQYF.

The chain employs TRBV5-1 and TRBJ2-1; 7 bases agree with TRBD2. This CDR3 is 15 amino acids long. After removal of 4 bases from V and 0 bases from J, the junction contained 4 bases not matched to a gene. CDR1 SGHRS and CDR2 YFSETQ come from the germline V gene. CDR3 loop: CASSLPSGSYNEQFF. The CDR3 bases are TGCGCCAGCAGCCTACCTAGCGGCTCCTACAATGAGCAGTTCTTC.

This chain joins TRBV20-1 and TRBJ2-3; maybe TRBD2 (5 bases). The CDR3 is made up of 16 amino acids. CDR1 DFQATT and CDR2 SNEGSKA come from the germline V gene (reference sequence). V shed 3 bases and J shed 3 bases, with 19 bases lying between them. CDR3 nucleotides: TGCAGTGCTAGTGACGGGCCGGCTAGCCGAACAGATACGCAGTATTTT. It yields the protein CSASDGPASRTDTQYF.